This TCR beta chain was profiled in a study of identical twins. The CDR3 contains 15 residues. J gave up 4 bases and V 2 bases, and 7 bases lay outside the gene matches. Germline CDR1 is SEHNR and CDR2 is FQNEAQ (reference sequence). One entry per CDR3 protein results from TCRdb running MiXCR on the 5' RACE reads. The table records 1.5 million or so distinct CDR3 sequences, 25% to 35% of them present only once. Sample: cord blood. The clonotype comes from a newborn girl in good health. The rearrangement uses TRBV7-9 and TRBJ1-1; 7 bases match TRBD1. CDR3 residues: CASSLRQGLSTEAFF. In DNA, the CDR3 is TGTGCCAGCAGCTTAAGACAGGGCTTGAGCACTGAAGCTTTCTTT.